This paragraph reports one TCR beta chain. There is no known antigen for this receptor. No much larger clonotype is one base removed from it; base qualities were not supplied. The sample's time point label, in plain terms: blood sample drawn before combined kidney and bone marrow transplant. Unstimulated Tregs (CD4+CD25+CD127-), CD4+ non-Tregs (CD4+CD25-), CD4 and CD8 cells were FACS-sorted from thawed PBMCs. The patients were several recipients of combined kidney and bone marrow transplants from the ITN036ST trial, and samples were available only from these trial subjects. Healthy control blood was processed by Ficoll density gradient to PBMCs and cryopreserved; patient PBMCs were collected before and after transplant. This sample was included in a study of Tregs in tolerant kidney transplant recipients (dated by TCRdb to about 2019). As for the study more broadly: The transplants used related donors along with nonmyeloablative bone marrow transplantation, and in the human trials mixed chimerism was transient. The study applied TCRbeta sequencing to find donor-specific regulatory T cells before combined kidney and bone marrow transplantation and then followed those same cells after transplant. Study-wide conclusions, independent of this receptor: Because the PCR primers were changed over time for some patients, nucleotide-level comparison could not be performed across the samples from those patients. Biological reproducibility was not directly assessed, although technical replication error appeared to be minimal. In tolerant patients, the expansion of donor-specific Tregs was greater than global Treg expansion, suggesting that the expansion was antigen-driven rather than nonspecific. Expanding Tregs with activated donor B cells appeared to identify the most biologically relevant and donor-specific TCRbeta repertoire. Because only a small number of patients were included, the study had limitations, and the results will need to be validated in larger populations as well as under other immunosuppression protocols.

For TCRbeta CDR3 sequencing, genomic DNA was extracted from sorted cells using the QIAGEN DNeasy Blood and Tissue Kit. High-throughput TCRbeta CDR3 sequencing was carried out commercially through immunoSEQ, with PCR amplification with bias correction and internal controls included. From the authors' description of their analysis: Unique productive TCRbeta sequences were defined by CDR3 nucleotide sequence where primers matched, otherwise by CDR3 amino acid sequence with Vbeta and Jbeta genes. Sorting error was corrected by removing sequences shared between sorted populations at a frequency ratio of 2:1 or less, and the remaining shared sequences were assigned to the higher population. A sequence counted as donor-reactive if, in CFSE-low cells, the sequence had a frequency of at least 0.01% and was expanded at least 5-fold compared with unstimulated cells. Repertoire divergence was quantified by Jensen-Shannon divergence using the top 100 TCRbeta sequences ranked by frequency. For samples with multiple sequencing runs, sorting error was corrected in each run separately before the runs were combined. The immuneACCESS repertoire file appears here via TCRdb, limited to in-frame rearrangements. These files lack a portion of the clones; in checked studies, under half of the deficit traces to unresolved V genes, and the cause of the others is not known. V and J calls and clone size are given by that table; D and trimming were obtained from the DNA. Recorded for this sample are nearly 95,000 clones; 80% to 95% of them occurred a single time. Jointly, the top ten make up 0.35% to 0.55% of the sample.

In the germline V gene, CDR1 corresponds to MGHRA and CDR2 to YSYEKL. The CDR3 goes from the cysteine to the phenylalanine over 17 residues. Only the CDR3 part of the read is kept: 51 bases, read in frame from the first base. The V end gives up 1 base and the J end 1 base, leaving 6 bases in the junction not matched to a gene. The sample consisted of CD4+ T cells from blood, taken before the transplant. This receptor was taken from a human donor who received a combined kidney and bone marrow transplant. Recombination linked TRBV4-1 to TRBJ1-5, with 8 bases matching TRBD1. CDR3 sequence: CASSQALGQGSNQPQHF. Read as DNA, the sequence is TGCGCCAGCAGCCAAGCTCTCGGACAGGGAAGCAATCAGCCCCAGCATTTT.